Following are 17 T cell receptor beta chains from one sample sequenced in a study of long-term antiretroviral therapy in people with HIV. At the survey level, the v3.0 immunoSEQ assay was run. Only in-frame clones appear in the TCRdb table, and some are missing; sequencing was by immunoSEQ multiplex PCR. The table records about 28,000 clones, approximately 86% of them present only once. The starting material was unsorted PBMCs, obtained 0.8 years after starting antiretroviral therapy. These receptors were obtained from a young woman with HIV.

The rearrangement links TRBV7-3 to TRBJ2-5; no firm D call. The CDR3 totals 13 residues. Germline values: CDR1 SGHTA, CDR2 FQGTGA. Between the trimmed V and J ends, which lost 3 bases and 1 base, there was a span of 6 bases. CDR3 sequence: CASSFGSQETQYF. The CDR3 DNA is TGTGCCAGCAGCTTCGGCAGCCAAGAGACCCAGTACTTC.

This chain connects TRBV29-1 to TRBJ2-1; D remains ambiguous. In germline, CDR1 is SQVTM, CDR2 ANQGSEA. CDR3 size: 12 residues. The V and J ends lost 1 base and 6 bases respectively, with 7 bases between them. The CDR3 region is CSVEVRLNEQFF. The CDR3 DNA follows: TGCAGCGTTGAAGTGCGTCTCAATGAGCAGTTCTTC.

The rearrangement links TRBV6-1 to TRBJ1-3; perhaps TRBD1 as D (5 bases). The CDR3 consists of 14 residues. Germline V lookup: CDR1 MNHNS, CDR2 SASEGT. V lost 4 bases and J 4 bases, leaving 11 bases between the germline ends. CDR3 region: CASSGGTTGNTIYF. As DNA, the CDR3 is TGTGCCAGCAGTGGGGGGACGACCGGAAACACCATATATTTT.

In DNA, the CDR3 is TGTGCCAGCATTAATTACTACGAGCAGTACTTC. Translating gives CASINYYEQYF. This rearrangement joins TRBV27 to TRBJ2-7, with no clear D. Germline CDR1 is MNHEY and CDR2 is SMNVEV (reference sequence). Trimming cost V 7 bases and J 3 bases, with 7 bases left between them. CDR3 length equals 11 residues.

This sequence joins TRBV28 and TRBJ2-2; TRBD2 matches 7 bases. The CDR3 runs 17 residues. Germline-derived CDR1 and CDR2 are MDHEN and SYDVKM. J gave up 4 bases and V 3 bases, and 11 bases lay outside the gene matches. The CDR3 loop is CASSFAKWGGITGELFF. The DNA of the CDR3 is TGTGCCAGCAGTTTTGCAAAGTGGGGGGGAATCACCGGGGAGCTGTTTTTT.

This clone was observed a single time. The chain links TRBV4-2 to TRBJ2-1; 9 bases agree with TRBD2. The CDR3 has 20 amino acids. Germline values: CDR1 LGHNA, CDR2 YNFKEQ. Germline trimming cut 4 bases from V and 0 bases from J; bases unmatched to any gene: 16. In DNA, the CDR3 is TGTGCCAGCAGCCGATCCCGGAGTAGCGGGGGCCTTAGCTCCTACAATGAGCAGTTCTTC. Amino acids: CASSRSRSSGGLSSYNEQFF.

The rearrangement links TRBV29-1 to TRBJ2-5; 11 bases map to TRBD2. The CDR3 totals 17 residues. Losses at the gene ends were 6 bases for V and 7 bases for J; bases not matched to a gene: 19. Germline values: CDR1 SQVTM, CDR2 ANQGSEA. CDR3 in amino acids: CSVTAGSSGGSRGTQYF. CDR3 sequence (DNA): TGCAGCGTCACGGCTGGCTCTAGCGGGGGGTCCCGCGGGACCCAGTACTTC.

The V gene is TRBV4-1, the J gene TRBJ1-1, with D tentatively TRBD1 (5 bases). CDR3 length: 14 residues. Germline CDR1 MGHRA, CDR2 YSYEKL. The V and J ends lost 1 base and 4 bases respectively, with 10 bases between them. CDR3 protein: CASSQVRRGTEAFF. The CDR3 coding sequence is TGCGCCAGCAGCCAAGTCCGGAGGGGCACTGAAGCTTTCTTT.

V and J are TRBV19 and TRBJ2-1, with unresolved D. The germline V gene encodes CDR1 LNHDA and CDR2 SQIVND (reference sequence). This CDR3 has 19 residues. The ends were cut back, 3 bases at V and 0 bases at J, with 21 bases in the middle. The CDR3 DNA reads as TGTGCCAGTAGTATCAATCTCGTCGGGCCCTTAAGCTCCTACAATGAGCAGTTCTTC. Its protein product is CASSINLVGPLSSYNEQFF.

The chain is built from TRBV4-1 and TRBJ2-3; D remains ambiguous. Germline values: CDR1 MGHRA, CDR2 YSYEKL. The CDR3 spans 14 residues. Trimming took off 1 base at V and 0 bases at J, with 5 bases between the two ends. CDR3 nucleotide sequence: TGCGCCAGCAGCCAAGGGAGTAGCACAGATACGCAGTATTTT. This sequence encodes CASSQGSSTDTQYF.

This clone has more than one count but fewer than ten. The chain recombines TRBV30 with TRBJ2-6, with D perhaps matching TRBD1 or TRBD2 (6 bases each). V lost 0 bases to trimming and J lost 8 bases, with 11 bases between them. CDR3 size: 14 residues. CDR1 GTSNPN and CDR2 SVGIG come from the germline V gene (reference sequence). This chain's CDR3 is CAWSVLGGTNVLTF. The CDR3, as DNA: TGTGCCTGGAGTGTGCTCGGGGGCACCAACGTCCTGACTTTC.

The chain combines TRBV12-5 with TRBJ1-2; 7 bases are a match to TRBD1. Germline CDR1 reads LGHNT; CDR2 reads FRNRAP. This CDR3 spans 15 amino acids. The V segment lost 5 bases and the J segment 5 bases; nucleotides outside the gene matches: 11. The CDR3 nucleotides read TGTGCTAGTGGTCCGGGACAGTCCTTCCTATATGGCTACACCTTC. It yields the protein CASGPGQSFLYGYTF.

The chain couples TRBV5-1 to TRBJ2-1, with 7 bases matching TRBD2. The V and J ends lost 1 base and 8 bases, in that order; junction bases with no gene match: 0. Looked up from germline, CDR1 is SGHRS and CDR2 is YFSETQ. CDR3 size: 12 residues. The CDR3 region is CASSLRGDEQFF. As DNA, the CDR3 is TGCGCCAGCAGCTTGCGGGGGGATGAGCAGTTCTTC.

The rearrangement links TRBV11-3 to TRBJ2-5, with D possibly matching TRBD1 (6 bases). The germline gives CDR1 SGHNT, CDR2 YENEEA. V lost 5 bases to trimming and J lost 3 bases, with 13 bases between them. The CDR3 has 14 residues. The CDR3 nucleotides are TGTGCCAGCAGCGCCCGGGACAAGGAAGAGACCCAGTACTTC. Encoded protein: CASSARDKEETQYF.

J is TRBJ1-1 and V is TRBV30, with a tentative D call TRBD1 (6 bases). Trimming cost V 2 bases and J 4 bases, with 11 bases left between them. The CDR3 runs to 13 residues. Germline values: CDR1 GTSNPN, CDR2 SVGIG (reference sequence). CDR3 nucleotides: TGTGCCTGGAGTTCTGGACAGCTCACTGAAGCTTTCTTT. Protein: CAWSSGQLTEAFF.

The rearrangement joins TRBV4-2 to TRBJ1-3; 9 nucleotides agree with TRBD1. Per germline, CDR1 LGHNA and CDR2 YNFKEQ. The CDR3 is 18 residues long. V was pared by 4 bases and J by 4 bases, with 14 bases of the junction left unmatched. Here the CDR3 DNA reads TGTGCCAGCAGCCCCATACTGAAACAGGGGGCGAACGGAAACACCATATATTTT. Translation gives CASSPILKQGANGNTIYF.

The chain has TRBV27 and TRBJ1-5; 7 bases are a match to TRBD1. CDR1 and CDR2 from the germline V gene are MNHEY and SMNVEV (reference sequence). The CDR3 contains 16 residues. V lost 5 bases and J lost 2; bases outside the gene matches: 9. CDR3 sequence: CASSPSTGYRNQPQHF. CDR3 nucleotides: TGTGCCAGCAGTCCTTCGACAGGGTATCGCAATCAGCCCCAGCATTTT.